This is a list of T cell receptor beta chains from one sample in a study of PD-1 blockade in classical Hodgkin lymphoma. Sequenced by immunoSEQ multiplex PCR; TCRdb stores in-frame clones only, minus some. The sample has approximately 70,000 clones, more than 85% seen once; the top ten hold about 7.8%. This specimen was peripheral blood mononuclear cells (PBMCs), taken at baseline. These receptors all come from a human donor with classical Hodgkin lymphoma. CDR3s leave out the opening cysteine and the closing phenylalanine or tryptophan. Part of the rows lack a size; the others show once, few, many or a class for expanded clones.

CDR3 length,clone size,J gene,V gene,CDR3 protein
13,few,TRBJ2-7,TRBV27,ASSLSGTGVGEQY
10,.,TRBJ1-1,TRBV7-2,ASSLVGVEAF
12,.,TRBJ2-7,TRBV19,ASSDRGVGYEQY
12,.,TRBJ2-5,TRBV5-4,ASSFPGQQETQY
14,.,TRBJ2-1,TRBV7-3,ASSLDTSSPYNEQF
10,.,TRBJ1-2,TRBV29-1,SVGRESYGYT
15,.,TRBJ2-1,TRBV7-2,ASSLGATGLSYNEQF
13,.,TRBJ1-2,TRBV5-1,ASSWAGSVDYGYT
14,.,TRBJ1-6,TRBV27,ASSFWRQGGGSPLH
13,.,TRBJ2-2,TRBV28,ASSTGGQFTGELF
14,.,TRBJ2-1,TRBV4-3,ASSQELGGKRHEQF
18,.,TRBJ1-4,TRBV19,ASSAAPGHLSSATNEKLF
16,.,TRBJ1-2,TRBV18,ASSPYISGTGGFYGYT
13,medium-sized,TRBJ1-2,TRBV4-2,ASSQVGAGSYGYT
15,.,TRBJ1-5,TRBV18,ASSPPLYSGLNQPQH
13,.,TRBJ1-3,TRBV7-8,ASSLSGTAGNTIY
13,.,TRBJ1-5,TRBV27,ASSWPQGVCQPQH
11,.,TRBJ2-2,TRBV6-5,ASSYRETGELF
13,.,TRBJ2-1,TRBV6-6,ASSKGLAGGNEQF
12,.,TRBJ2-3,TRBV28,ASSLPDREYTQY
13,.,TRBJ2-7,TRBV2,ASSGQGLGGYEQY
11,.,TRBJ2-3,TRBV4-2,ASSQERADTQY
14,.,TRBJ1-4,TRBV18,ASSPLPGQGADPLV
13,.,TRBJ2-5,TRBV9,ASSAAGTPKETQY
13,.,TRBJ2-1,TRBV28,ATQFIREGPNEQF
15,.,TRBJ1-3,TRBV21-1,AKQGSRDVSSGNTIY
13,.,TRBJ1-6,TRBV7-9,ASSFTDLESSPLH
13,few,TRBJ1-5,TRBV9,ASSVGGASNQPQH
13,.,TRBJ2-7,TRBV19,ASSWGDGGVYEQY
9,.,TRBJ2-3,TRBV9,ASSAADTQY
13,.,TRBJ2-2,TRBV4-2,ASSLPGGGTGELF
13,.,TRBJ2-3,TRBV4-2,ASSQEGREEDTQY
12,.,TRBJ2-2,TRBV19,ASSPEPNTGELF
12,.,TRBJ2-1,TRBV19,ASSIFGTSNEQF
9,.,TRBJ2-7,TRBV30,AWDRGYEQY
12,few,TRBJ1-6,TRBV9,ASSLVPANSPLH
16,.,TRBJ1-6,TRBV5-1,ASSLGQVGRVINSPLH
9,.,TRBJ2-1,TRBV6-5,ASSYFGEQF
12,.,TRBJ2-7,TRBV7-9,ASSLAGLTYEQY
15,.,TRBJ2-3,TRBV5-1,ASSSPRGGGSTDTQY
10,.,TRBJ2-7,TRBV28,ASSFVSYEQY
11,.,TRBJ1-2,TRBV5-1,ASSLELAYGYT
13,.,TRBJ2-7,TRBV6-5,ASSYSGGRAFEQY
11,.,TRBJ2-7,TRBV11-2,ASSLGLVYEQY
14,once,TRBJ1-6,TRBV27,ASRKRGLTDHSPLH
13,.,TRBJ2-1,TRBV7-8,ASSRSGQVPFKQF
9,.,TRBJ2-3,TRBV20-1,SLLGPDTQY
13,once,TRBJ2-5,TRBV9,ASSVVQGRQETQY
13,.,TRBJ2-1,TRBV7-6,ASSSTSGMYNEQF
13,once,TRBJ2-7,TRBV25-1,ASAAFSGSYYEQY
10,few,TRBJ2-5,TRBV7-9,ASSLQQETQY
12,.,TRBJ2-4,TRBV7-9,ASTPTDRGNIQY